One sample yielded the 11 T cell receptor beta chains listed below, sequenced in a study of blood T cells in healthy people across ages. Primed by a sample-barcoded 5' primer and a J-beta primer mix, a second PCR proceeded for roughly 6 to 12 cycles. TCRdb ran MiXCR on the 5' RACE reads and lists one entry per CDR3 protein. The data hold over 450,000 distinct CDR3 sequences, with about 25% observed a single time. A further study also used this sample, focusing on T cells of mothers and their children.

The specimen sequenced was blood. These receptor sequences come from a boy between 10 and 17 years old in good health.

As to this clonotype: No conserved phenylalanine or tryptophan is present at the end of the CDR3, so a read error is the likely explanation. V usage is TRBV9 and J usage is TRBJ2-6; a weak D match, TRBD1 (6 bases). CDR3 length: 15 residues. Germline V gene sequence: CDR1 SGDLS, CDR2 YYNGEE. V gave up 0 bases and J gave up 2 bases, with 6 bases separating them. In DNA, the CDR3 is TGTGCCAGCAGCGTAGACAGGGCTGGGGCCAACGTCCTGACTCTC. This encodes CASSVDRAGANVLTL.

The J gene is TRBJ1-2, the V gene TRBV4-2; D remains ambiguous. Between the trimmed V and J ends, which lost 1 base and 4 bases, there was a span of 10 bases. CDR3 length: 14 amino acids. Germline-derived CDR1 and CDR2 are LGHNA and YNFKEQ. DNA of the CDR3: TGTGCCAGCAGCCAAGGAATTAACAGCTATGGCTACACCTTC. Protein: CASSQGINSYGYTF.

The CDR3 here is CASSQGPIGTSYNEQFF. CDR3 sequence (DNA): TGCGCCAGCAGCCAAGGTCCTATCGGGACCTCCTACAATGAGCAGTTCTTC. The rearrangement uses TRBV4-1 and TRBJ2-1; D may correspond to TRBD1 or TRBD2 (5 bases each). The CDR3 runs to 17 residues. V lost 1 base and J lost 0, with 13 bases in between. Per germline, CDR1 MGHRA and CDR2 YSYEKL.

In this sample, this clonotype turned up many times. The chain couples TRBV28 to TRBJ2-5; D might be TRBD1 or TRBD2, each matching 5 bases. This CDR3 is built from 11 residues. V lost 7 bases, J lost 5 bases, and 8 bases lay in between. Germline V gene sequence: CDR1 MDHEN, CDR2 SYDVKM. CDR3: CASKGRETQYF. CDR3 nucleotide sequence: TGTGCCAGCAAGGGACGGGAGACCCAGTACTTC.

This clonotype came up a few times. The chain joins TRBV5-1 to TRBJ2-7; D possibly corresponds to TRBD1 (6 bases). The CDR3 consists of 14 residues. The V gene lost 4 bases and the J gene lost 1 base, with 12 bases spanning the gap. Looked up from germline, CDR1 is SGHRS and CDR2 is YFSETQ. Here the CDR3 reads CASSPRQASYEQYF. The CDR3 bases are TGCGCCAGCAGCCCTAGACAGGCTTCCTACGAGCAGTACTTC.

This clonotype was seen only a few times. The rearrangement joins TRBV2 to TRBJ2-1; D may be TRBD2 (5 bases). CDR3 length equals 15 residues. Trimming stripped 7 bases from V and 2 bases from J, with 15 bases between. Per the germline V gene, CDR1 is SNHLY and CDR2 is FYNNEI. The CDR3 is CASMRATEAYNEQFF. CDR3 nucleotide sequence: TGTGCCAGCATGCGGGCGACTGAAGCCTACAATGAGCAGTTCTTC. The entire variable domain, with the rest obtained from reference TRBV2 and TRBJ2-1, is as follows: EPEVTQTPSHQVTQMGQEVILRCVPISNHLYFYWYRQILGQKVEFLVSFYNNEISEKSEIFDDQFSVERPDGSNFTLKIRSTKLEDSAMYFCASMRATEAYNEQFFGPGTRLTVL.

The chain employs TRBV20-1 and TRBJ1-2, with a weak D call TRBD1 (5 bases). The V end lost 0 bases, the J end lost 3 bases, and 11 bases lay between the germline ends. CDR3 length equals 14 residues. The germline gives CDR1 DFQATT, CDR2 SNEGSKA (reference sequence). The CDR3 protein is CSARDGTGDYGYTF. CDR3 DNA: TGCAGTGCTAGAGACGGAACAGGTGACTATGGCTACACCTTC.

The V call is TRBV18, the J call TRBJ2-5; D call uncertain. The CDR3 runs 13 residues. Per germline, CDR1 KGHSH and CDR2 LQKENI. Trimming removed 2 bases at V and 5 bases at J, with 9 bases between. CDR3 in DNA: TGTGCCAGCTCACCAAGTAGCCGGGAGACCCAGTACTTC. Translation gives CASSPSSRETQYF. Supplemented by reference TRBV18 and TRBJ2-5, the full variable domain reads NAGVMQNPRHLVRRRGQEARLRCSPMKGHSHVYWYRQLPEEGLKFMVYLQKENIIDESGMPKERFSAEFPKEGPSILRIQQVVRGDSAAYFCASSPSSRETQYFGPGTRLLVL.

This clonotype has more than one count but fewer than ten. CDR3 nucleotide sequence: TGTGCCAGCAGCTTAGAGTGGAGTAGTAATGAAAAACTGTTTTTT. Translation: CASSLEWSSNEKLFF. The chain employs TRBV7-2 and TRBJ1-4; D call uncertain. CDR3 size: 15 residues. In germline, CDR1 is SGHTA, CDR2 FQGNSA. Between the trimmed V and J ends, which lost 1 base and 4 bases, there was a span of 10 bases.

V is TRBV9 and J is TRBJ2-4, with 7 bases fitting TRBD1. The CDR3 has 15 amino acids. The germline V gene has CDR1 SGDLS and CDR2 YYNGEE. V lost 3 bases, J lost 8 bases, and 11 bases stayed unmatched. The DNA for the CDR3 is TGTGCCAGCAGCGCGGGACAGACGAGGCGGGACATTCAGTACTTC. Its translation: CASSAGQTRRDIQYF.

Concerning this clonotype itself: One end of the junction is discordant with germline, which a read error may explain. J is TRBJ2-7 and V is TRBV5-1; D might be TRBD1 (6 bases). The CDR3 runs 13 residues. Germline CDR1 and CDR2: SGHRS and YFSETQ. The CDR3 sequence: CASSYGQPYEQYF. DNA of the CDR3: TGCGCCAGCAGCTATGGACAGCCCTATGAGCAGTACTTC. The whole variable domain, remainder taken from reference TRBV5-1 and TRBJ2-7, is KAGVTQTPRYLIKTRGQQVTLSCSPISGHRSVSWYQQTPGQGLQFLFEYFSETQRNKGNFPGRFSGRQFSNSRSEMNVSTLELGDSALYLCASSYGQPYEQYFGPGTRLTVT.